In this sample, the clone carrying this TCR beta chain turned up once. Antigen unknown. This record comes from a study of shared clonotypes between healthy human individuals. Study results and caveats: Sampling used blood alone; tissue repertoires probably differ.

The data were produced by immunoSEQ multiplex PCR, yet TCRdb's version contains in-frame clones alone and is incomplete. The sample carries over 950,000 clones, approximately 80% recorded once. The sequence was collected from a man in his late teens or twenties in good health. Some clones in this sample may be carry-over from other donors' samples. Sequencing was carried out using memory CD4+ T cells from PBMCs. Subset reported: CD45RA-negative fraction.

CDR3 protein: CASSKGQESYEQYF. In nucleotides, the CDR3 is TGCGCCAGCAGCAAGGGACAGGAATCCTACGAGCAGTACTTC. The rearrangement joins TRBV5-1 to TRBJ2-7, with TRBD1 identical over 8 bases. CDR3 length: 14 amino acids. Germline values: CDR1 SGHRS, CDR2 YFSETQ. V lost 4 bases, J lost 1 base, and 4 bases stayed unmatched. Complete variable domain (other parts from reference TRBV5-1 and TRBJ2-7): KAGVTQTPRYLIKTRGQQVTLSCSPISGHRSVSWYQQTPGQGLQFLFEYFSETQRNKGNFPGRFSGRQFSNSRSEMNVSTLELGDSALYLCASSKGQESYEQYFGPGTRLTVT.